These T cell receptor beta chains were read from a single sample in a study of T cells in localized non-small cell lung cancer. Generated by immunoSEQ multiplex PCR, the TCRdb table keeps only in-frame clones and is missing some. The sample gives tens of thousands of clones, over 80% of which show up once; 2.7% is in the top ten. The source material was peripheral blood, sampled before any cancer treatment. These receptors all stem from a woman aged 35 to 75 with stage I lung adenocarcinoma. The CDR3 runs from the conserved cysteine through the conserved F or W. Each record gives: CDR3 protein, J gene, V gene.

CDR3: CASSLQVSEEKLFF
J: TRBJ1-4
V: TRBV18

CDR3: CASSYSGGRPLHF
J: TRBJ1-6
V: TRBV6-5

CDR3: CASSPTPSSYNEQFF
J: TRBJ2-1
V: TRBV7-8

CDR3: CVSSKAGQCLPGNTIYF
J: TRBJ1-3
V: TRBV21-1

CDR3: CASSLSGATYEQYF
J: TRBJ2-7
V: TRBV5-1

CDR3: CASTPSRRLQGTDTQYF
J: TRBJ2-3
V: TRBV28

CDR3: CASSDGLAGVDEQFF
J: TRBJ2-1
V: TRBV5-1

CDR3: CASSEWGGLAEKYNEQFF
J: TRBJ2-1
V: TRBV2

CDR3: CASINSGTSGRATGELFF
J: TRBJ2-2
V: TRBV27

CDR3: CASSLLVRGPQTGELFF
J: TRBJ2-2
V: TRBV28

CDR3: CAWAPSPGGEGNTIYF
J: TRBJ1-3
V: TRBV30

CDR3: CASSSRVAGITDTQYF
J: TRBJ2-3
V: TRBV5-6

CDR3: CASSEWQNSYEQYF
J: TRBJ2-7
V: TRBV6-1

CDR3: CATSRDRGTGAGNTIYF
J: TRBJ1-3
V: TRBV15

CDR3: CASSLLAGGWFEQYF
J: TRBJ2-7
V: TRBV5-1

CDR3: CAWGRGTGSYEQYF
J: TRBJ2-7
V: TRBV30

CDR3: CASREGTNTGELFF
J: TRBJ2-2
V: TRBV2

CDR3: CASSEAWVGDRYEQYF
J: TRBJ2-7
V: TRBV6-1

CDR3: CASSGQGSNEQFF
J: TRBJ2-1
V: TRBV18

CDR3: CASSQAFSTSGRALPYEQYF
J: TRBJ2-7
V: TRBV4-2

CDR3: CASSPGLADYEQYF
J: TRBJ2-7
V: TRBV9

CDR3: CASSPRWLAEYNEQFF
J: TRBJ2-1
V: TRBV18

CDR3: CATSLAGSLQETQYF
J: TRBJ2-5
V: TRBV5-1

CDR3: CASSDPSGRGHNEQFF
J: TRBJ2-1
V: TRBV25-1

CDR3: CASNIGASGRRDEQFF
J: TRBJ2-1
V: TRBV19

CDR3: CASSLTGITDTQYF
J: TRBJ2-3
V: TRBV5-4

CDR3: CATGEGMDYGYTF
J: TRBJ1-2
V: TRBV10-3

CDR3: CASRTNTEAFF
J: TRBJ1-1
V: TRBV2

CDR3: CAISDSDRGYPNEQFF
J: TRBJ2-1
V: TRBV10-3

CDR3: CASSVASYNEQFF
J: TRBJ2-1
V: TRBV9

CDR3: CASTWGQGAMDTQYF
J: TRBJ2-3
V: TRBV5-1

CDR3: CASSLSGGTNEKLFF
J: TRBJ1-4
V: TRBV27

CDR3: CASSEARQIDEQYF
J: TRBJ2-7
V: TRBV2

CDR3: CASSPTGTRCNEQFF
J: TRBJ2-1
V: TRBV6-7

CDR3: CASSYKAGTGTGELFF
J: TRBJ2-2
V: TRBV6-5

CDR3: CASSLGTGGGYEQYF
J: TRBJ2-7
V: TRBV11-2

CDR3: CASSYLTDLNTGELFF
J: TRBJ2-2
V: TRBV28

CDR3: CASSTGTPNSPLHF
J: TRBJ1-6
V: TRBV7-9

CDR3: CSVEDQQNTEAFF
J: TRBJ1-1
V: TRBV29-1

CDR3: CASSYRTGAYNEQFF
J: TRBJ2-1
V: TRBV7-6

CDR3: CASSLTGDYGYTF
J: TRBJ1-2
V: TRBV5-1

CDR3: CASSPARRLGREKLFF
J: TRBJ1-4
V: TRBV7-8

CDR3: CASSGGEAAYEQYF
J: TRBJ2-7
V: TRBV18

CDR3: CASSQDPRQGMVGELFF
J: TRBJ2-2
V: TRBV4-1

CDR3: CASTPQGGTSGLETQYF
J: TRBJ2-5
V: TRBV2

CDR3: CASTASQDTQYF
J: TRBJ2-3
V: TRBV5-8

CDR3: CASSSPTASNQPQHF
J: TRBJ1-5
V: TRBV7-2

CDR3: CASSYSHLGSYEQYF
J: TRBJ2-7
V: TRBV6-5

CDR3: CASSQVRLAGDTQYF
J: TRBJ2-3
V: TRBV4-2

CDR3: CAWSRQGAGELFF
J: TRBJ2-2
V: TRBV30

CDR3: CASSRLAGEADTQYF
J: TRBJ2-3
V: TRBV6-6